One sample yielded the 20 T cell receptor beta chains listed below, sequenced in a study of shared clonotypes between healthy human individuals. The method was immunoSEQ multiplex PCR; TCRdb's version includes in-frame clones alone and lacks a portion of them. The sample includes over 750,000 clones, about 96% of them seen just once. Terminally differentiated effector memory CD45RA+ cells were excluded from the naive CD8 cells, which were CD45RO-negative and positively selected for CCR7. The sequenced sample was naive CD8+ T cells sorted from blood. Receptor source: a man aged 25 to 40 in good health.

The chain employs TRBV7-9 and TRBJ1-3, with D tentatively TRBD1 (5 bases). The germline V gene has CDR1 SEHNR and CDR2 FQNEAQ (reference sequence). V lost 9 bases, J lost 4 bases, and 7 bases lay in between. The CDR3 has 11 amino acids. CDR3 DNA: TGTGCCAGGACAGAAGGAAACACCATATATTTT. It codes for CARTEGNTIYF.

DNA for the CDR3: TGCGCCAGCAGCCAAGCCGCGGGAGGGCCGGGTAATGAGCAGTTCTTC. Translation: CASSQAAGGPGNEQFF. The V call is TRBV4-1, the J call TRBJ2-1; 9 bases fit TRBD2. This CDR3 has 16 residues. Unmatched junction bases numbered 8, after V lost 1 base and J lost 7 bases. Germline CDR1 MGHRA, CDR2 YSYEKL.

The CDR3 DNA follows: TGCGCCAGCAGCCAGACCCGGGCGGGAGGGCCTGGGGATGAGCAGTTCTTC. The encoded protein is CASSQTRAGGPGDEQFF. This chain links TRBV4-3 with TRBJ2-1, with TRBD2 matching over 9 bases. In germline, CDR1 is LGHNA, CDR2 YSLEER. V shed 3 bases, J shed 8 bases, and the junction held 14 bases outside the gene matches. CDR3 length: 17 residues.

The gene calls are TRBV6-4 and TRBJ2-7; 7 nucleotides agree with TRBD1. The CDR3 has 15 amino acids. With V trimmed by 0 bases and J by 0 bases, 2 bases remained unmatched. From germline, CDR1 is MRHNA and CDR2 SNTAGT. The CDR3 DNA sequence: TGTGCCAGCAGTGACTCGGGGGACAGCTCCTACGAGCAGTACTTC. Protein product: CASSDSGDSSYEQYF.

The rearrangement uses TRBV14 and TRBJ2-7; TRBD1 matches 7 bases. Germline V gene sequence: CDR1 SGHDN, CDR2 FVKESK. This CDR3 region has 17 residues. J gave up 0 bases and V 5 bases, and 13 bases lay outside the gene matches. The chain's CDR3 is CASSSANLRDSSYEQYF. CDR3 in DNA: TGTGCCAGCAGCAGCGCCAACCTACGGGACAGCTCCTACGAGCAGTACTTC.

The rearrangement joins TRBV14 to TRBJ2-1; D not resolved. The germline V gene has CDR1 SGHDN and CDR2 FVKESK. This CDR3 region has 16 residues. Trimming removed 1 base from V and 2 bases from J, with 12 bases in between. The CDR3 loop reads CASSQAPSLPYNEQFF. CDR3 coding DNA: TGTGCCAGCAGCCAAGCCCCGAGCCTGCCCTACAATGAGCAGTTCTTC.

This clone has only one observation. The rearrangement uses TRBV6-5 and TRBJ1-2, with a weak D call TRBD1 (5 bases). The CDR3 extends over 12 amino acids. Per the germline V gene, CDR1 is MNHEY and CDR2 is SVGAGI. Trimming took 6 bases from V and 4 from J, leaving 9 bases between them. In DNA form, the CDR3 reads TGTGCCAGCAGCCACAGGACCTATGGCTACACCTTC. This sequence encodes CASSHRTYGYTF.

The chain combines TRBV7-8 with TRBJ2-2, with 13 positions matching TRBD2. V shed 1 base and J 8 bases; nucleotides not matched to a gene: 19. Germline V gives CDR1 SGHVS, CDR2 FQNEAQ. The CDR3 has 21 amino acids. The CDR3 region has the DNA TGTGCCAGCAGCTTAGTAGAAAGGACTAGCGGGAGTTCCCATTTGGGGGGGGAGCTGTTTTTT. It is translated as CASSLVERTSGSSHLGGELFF.

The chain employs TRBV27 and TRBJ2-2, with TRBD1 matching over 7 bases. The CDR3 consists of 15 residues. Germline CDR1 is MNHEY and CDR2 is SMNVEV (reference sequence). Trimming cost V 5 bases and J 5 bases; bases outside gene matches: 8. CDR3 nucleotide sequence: TGTGCCAGCAGTCCGCAACAGGGGCGGACCGGGGAGCTGTTTTTT. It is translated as CASSPQQGRTGELFF.

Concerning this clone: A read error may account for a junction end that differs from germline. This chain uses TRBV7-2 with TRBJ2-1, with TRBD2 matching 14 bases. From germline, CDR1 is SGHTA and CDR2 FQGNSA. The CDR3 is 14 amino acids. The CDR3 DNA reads TGTGCCAGCAGCCCCGTGGGACTAGCGGGAGTATGGGTCTTC. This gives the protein CASSPVGLAGVWVF.

CDR3 nucleotides: TGTGCCAGCAGTTATGGGCAGATTAACTATGGCTACACCTTC. Its translation is CASSYGQINYGYTF. The chain combines TRBV6-6 with TRBJ1-2, with no clear D. The CDR3 runs 14 residues. Looked up from germline, CDR1 is MNHNY and CDR2 is SVGAGI (reference sequence). V was shortened by 3 bases and J by 1 base, with 9 bases between the two germline ends.

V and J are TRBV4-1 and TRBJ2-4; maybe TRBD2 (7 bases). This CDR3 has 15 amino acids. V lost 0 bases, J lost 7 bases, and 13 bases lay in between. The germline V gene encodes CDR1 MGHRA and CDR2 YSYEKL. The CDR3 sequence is CASSQDGGLRNIQYF. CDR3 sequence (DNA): TGCGCCAGCAGCCAAGACGGGGGGCTGCGGAACATTCAGTACTTC.

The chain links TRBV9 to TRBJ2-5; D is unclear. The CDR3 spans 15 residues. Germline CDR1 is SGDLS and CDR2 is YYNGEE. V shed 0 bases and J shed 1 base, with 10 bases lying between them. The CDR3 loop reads CASSVVGAPQETQYF. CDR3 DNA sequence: TGTGCCAGCAGCGTAGTAGGAGCCCCCCAAGAGACCCAGTACTTC.

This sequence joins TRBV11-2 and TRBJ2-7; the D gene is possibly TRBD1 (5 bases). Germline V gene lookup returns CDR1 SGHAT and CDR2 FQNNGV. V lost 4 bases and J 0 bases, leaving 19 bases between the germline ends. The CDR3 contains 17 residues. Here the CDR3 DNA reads TGTGCCAGCAGCTACGATGGCTATTCGGACATCTCCTACGAGCAGTACTTC. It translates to CASSYDGYSDISYEQYF.

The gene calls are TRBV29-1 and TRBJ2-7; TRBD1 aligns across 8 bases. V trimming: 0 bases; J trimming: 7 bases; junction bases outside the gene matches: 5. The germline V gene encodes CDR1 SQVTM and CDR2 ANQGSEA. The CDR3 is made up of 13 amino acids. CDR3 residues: CSVEDDRGFEQYF. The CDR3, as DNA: TGCAGCGTTGAAGACGACAGGGGATTTGAGCAGTACTTC.

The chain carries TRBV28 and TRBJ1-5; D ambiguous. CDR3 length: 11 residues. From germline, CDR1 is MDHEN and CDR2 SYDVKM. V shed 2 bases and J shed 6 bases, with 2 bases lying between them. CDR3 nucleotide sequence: TGTGCCAGCAGTTTAACTCAGCCCCAGCATTTT. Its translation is CASSLTQPQHF.

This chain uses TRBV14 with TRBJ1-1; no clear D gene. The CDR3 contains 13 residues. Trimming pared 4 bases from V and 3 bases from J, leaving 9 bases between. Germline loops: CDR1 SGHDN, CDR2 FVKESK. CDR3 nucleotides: TGTGCCAGCAGCCGGTGGGAGGACACTGAAGCTTTCTTT. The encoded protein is CASSRWEDTEAFF. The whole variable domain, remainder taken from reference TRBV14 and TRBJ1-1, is EAGVTQFPSHSVIEKGQTVTLRCDPISGHDNLYWYRRVMGKEIKFLLHFVKESKQDESGMPNNRFLAERTGGTYSTLKVQPAELEDSGVYFCASSRWEDTEAFFGQGTRLTVV.

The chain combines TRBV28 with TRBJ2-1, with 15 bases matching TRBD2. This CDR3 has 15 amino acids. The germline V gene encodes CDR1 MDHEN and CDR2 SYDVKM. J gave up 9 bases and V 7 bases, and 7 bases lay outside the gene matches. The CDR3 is CASTHGGLAGGEQFF. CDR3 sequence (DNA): TGTGCCAGCACTCATGGGGGACTAGCGGGAGGTGAGCAGTTCTTC.

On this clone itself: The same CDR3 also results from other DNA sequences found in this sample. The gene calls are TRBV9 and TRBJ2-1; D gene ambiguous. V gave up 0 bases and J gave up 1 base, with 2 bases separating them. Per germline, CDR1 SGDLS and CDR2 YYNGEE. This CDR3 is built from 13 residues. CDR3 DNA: TGTGCCAGCAGCGTAGAATCCTACAATGAGCAGTTCTTC. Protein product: CASSVESYNEQFF.

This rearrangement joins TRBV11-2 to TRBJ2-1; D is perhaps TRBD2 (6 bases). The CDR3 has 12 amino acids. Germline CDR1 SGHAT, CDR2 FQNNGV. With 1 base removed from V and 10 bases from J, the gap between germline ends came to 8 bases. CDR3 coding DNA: TGTGCCAGCAGCTTAGCTGCGGGGGAGCAGTTCTTC. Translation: CASSLAAGEQFF.